Described below is a single T cell receptor beta chain sequence and its context. Its binding antigen is unknown. One base away there is no much larger clone; base qualities are not given. The CDR3 sequence holds 17 residues, the cysteine and phenylalanine included. Only the CDR3 portion is preserved as DNA: 51 bases, with reading frame beginning at the first base. The CDR1 and CDR2 encoded by the germline V gene (reference sequence) are SGHKS and YYEKEE. V is reduced by 4 bases and J by 6 bases, leaving a spacing of 22 bases between them. The receptor library was made with PCR. The sample was run on an Illumina HiSeq 2500. To reduce PCR and sequencing biases, unique molecular identifiers were built into the TCR beta cDNA libraries. Per 1 to 10 million input T cells, approximately 500,000 cDNA molecules were obtained, such that each molecule approximated one T cell. The same protocol used for the earlier healthy control dataset was applied to prepare and sequence the patient libraries. Within a given batch, samples were prepared together, multiplexed and sequenced on the same HiSeq lane. The paper's processing steps were these. Raw barcoded reads were processed with MIGEC, and single-read molecular identifier groups were discarded before consensus assembly and CDR3 extraction. Clonotype tables were post-analysed with VDJtools, normalizing diversity by down-sampling all datasets to the smallest sample size. In repertoire overlap clustering, CDR3 amino acid sequences, but not nucleotide sequences, were matched to correct batch-related cross-sample contamination. TCRdb handled the public reads itself, with Q25 trimming in fastp and clone calling in MiXCR, and kept productive beta chains. Rows are unified per CDR3 protein, each entry keeping the most common DNA and genes. TCRdb's processing, not the study's, gives the V and J calls here. Here the sample has 150,000 to 200,000 distinct CDR3 sequences; around 36% occur a single time. The ten largest clonotypes hold approximately 30% of the sample.

The data are from a study of post-analysis software for immune sequencing data (dated by TCRdb to about 2015). General notes on the study: Disease courses on record covered relapsing-remitting, secondary progressive and progressive-relapsing multiple sclerosis, though some patients had no subtype annotation. Patient repertoires were compared against about a dozen previously published healthy control repertoires from donors aged about 6 to 27 years. A subset of samples was prepared in parallel using single-end sample barcoding, then pooled and co-amplified after Illumina adapter ligation. Study-wide findings and limitations: The control group was slightly older than the multiple sclerosis patient group. When samples were clustered directly using the F measure, samples prepared in the same batch co-clustered strongly, which prompted a batch-effect correction. A handful of TRBV segments, including TRBV5-6, TRBV5-1 and TRBV20-1, were significantly more frequent in patients than controls. Multiple sclerosis patients had significantly lower normalized Chao1 diversity than controls, a result that suggests substantial peripheral T-cell clonal expansion.

The sample's time point label, in plain terms: second blood draw from one MS patient after hematopoietic stem cell transplantation. TCR beta repertoires were profiled from peripheral blood of more than ten young patients with multiple sclerosis to demonstrate the VDJtools post-analysis software. The patients with multiple sclerosis were children and adolescents between about 6 and 16 years of age. Rearrangement joined TRBV5-5 to TRBJ2-2; TRBD1 might be the D gene, on 6 matching bases. The TCR sequence derives from a girl aged 5-17 years with multiple sclerosis. Donor details come from another sample of the same person, matched by shared clones. Sample: blood, taken after autologous hematopoietic stem cell transplantation. The CDR3 protein sequence reads: CASSLGVGAPGSGELFF. Read as DNA, the sequence is TGTGCCAGCAGCCTCGGGGTGGGGGCGCCGGGATCCGGGGAGCTGTTTTTT.